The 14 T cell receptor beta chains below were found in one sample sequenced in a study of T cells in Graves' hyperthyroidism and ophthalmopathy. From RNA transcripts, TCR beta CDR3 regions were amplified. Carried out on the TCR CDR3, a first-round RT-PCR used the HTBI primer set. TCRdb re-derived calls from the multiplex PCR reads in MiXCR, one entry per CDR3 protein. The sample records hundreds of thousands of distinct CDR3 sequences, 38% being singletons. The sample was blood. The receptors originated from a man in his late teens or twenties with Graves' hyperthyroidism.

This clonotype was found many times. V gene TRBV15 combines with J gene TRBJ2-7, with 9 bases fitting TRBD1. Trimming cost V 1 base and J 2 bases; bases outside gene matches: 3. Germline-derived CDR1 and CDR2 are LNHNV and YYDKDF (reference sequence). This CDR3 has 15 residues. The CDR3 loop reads CATSRGQGVAYEQYF. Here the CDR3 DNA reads TGTGCCACCAGCAGAGGACAGGGGGTGGCCTACGAGCAGTACTTC.

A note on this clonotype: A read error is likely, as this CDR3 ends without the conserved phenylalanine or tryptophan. The chain's CDR3 is CASSLSSGSFGLQYL. The CDR3 nucleotides are TGTGCCAGCAGTCTGTCTAGCGGGAGCTTCGGACTCCAGTACCTC. The chain combines TRBV28 with TRBJ2-7; TRBD2 agrees at 10 bases. Unmatched junction bases numbered 14, after V lost 5 bases and J lost 10 bases. CDR3 length: 15 residues. Germline V CDR1 and CDR2: MDHEN, SYDVKM.

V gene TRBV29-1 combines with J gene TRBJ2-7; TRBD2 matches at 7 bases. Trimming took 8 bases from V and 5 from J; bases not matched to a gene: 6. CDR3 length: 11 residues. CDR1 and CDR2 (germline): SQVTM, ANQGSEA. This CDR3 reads CSLATSDEQYF. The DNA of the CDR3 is TGCAGCTTGGCTACTAGCGACGAGCAGTACTTC.

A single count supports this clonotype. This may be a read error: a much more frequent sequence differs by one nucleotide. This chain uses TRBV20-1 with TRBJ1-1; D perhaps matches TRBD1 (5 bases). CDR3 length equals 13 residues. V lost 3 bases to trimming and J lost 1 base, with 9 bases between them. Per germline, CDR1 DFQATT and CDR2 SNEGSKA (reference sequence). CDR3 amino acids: CSASGGQNTEAFF. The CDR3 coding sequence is TGCAGTGCTAGTGGTGGACAGAACACTGAAGCTTTCTTT.

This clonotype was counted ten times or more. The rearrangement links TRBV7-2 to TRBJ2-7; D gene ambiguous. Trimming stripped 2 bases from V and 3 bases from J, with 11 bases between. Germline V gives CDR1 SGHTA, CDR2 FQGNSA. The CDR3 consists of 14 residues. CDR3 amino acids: CASSLMTGDYEQYF. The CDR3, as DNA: TGTGCCAGCAGCTTAATGACTGGGGACTACGAGCAGTACTTC.

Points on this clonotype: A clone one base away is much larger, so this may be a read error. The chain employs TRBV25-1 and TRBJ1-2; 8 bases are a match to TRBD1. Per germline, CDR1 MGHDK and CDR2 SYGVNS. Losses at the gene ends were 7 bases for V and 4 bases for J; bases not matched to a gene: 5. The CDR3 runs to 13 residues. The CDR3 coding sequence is TGTGCCAGCATCCCGGGACAGGTCTATGGCTACACCTTC. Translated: CASIPGQVYGYTF.

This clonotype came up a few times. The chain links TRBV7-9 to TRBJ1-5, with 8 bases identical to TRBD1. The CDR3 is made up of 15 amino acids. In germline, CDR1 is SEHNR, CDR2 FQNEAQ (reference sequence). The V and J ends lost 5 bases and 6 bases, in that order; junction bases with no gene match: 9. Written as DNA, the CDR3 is TGTGCCAGCAGCCGTCTCAGGGGGCAATTTCAGCCCCAGCATTTT. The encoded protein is CASSRLRGQFQPQHF. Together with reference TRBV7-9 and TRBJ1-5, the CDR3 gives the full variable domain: DTGVSQNPRHKITKRGQNVTFRCDPISEHNRLYWYRQTLGQGPEFLTYFQNEAQLEKSRLLSDRFSAERPKGSFSTLEIQRTEQGDSAMYLCASSRLRGQFQPQHFGDGTRLSIL.

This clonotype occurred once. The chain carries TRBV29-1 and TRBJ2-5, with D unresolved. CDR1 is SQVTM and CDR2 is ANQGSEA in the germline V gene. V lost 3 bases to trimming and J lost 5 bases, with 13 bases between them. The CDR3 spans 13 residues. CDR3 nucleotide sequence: TGCAGCGTTGAGTGGAACACCGGGGAGACCCAGTACTTC. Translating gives CSVEWNTGETQYF.

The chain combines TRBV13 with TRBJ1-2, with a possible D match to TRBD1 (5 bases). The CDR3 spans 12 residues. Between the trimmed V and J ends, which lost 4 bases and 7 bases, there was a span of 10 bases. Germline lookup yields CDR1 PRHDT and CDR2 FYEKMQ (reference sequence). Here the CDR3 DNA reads TGTGCCAGCAGCTATGGGACGGCTGGCTACACCTTC. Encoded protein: CASSYGTAGYTF.

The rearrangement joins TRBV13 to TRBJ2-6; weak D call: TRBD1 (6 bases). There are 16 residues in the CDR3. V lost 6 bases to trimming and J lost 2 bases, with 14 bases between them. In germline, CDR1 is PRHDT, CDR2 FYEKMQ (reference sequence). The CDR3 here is CASSPQGGTGANVLTF. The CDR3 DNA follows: TGTGCCAGCAGTCCGCAAGGGGGAACTGGGGCCAACGTCCTGACTTTC.

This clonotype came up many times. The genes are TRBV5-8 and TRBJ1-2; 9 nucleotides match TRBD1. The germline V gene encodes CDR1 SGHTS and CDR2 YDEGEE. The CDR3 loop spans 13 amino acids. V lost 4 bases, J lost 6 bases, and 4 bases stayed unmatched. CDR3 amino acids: CASSLQGANGYTF. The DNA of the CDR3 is TGTGCCAGCAGCCTACAGGGGGCAAATGGCTACACCTTC.

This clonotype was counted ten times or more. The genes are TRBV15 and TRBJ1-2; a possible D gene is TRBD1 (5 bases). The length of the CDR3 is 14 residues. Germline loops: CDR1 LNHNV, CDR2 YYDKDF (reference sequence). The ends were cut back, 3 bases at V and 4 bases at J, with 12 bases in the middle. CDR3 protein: CATSSTQVFYGYTF. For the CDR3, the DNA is TGTGCCACCAGCAGCACACAGGTGTTCTATGGCTACACCTTC.

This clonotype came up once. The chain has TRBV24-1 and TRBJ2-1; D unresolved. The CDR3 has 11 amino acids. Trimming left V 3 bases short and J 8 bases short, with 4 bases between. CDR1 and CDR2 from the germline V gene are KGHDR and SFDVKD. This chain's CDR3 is CATSDSYEQFF. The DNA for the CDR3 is TGTGCCACCAGTGATAGCTATGAGCAGTTCTTC.

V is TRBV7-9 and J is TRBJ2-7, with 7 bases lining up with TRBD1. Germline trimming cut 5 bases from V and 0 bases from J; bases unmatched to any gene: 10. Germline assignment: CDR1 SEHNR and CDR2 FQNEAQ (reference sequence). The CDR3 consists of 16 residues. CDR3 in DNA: TGTGCCAGCAGCCCAGGGGGAGTCAACTACTCCTACGAGCAGTACTTC. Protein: CASSPGGVNYSYEQYF.